The present T cell receptor (beta chain) was sequenced within a study of cytomegalovirus exposure and HLA in healthy donors. General observations from the study: Researchers catalogued some 160 TCR beta chains as cytomegalovirus-associated.

Repertoires were generated with immunoSEQ multiplex PCR, while TCRdb's copy carries only in-frame clones and drops some. The sample has 85,000 to 95,000 clones; 96% are singletons. Trimming pared 5 bases from V and 5 bases from J, leaving 10 bases between. Germline loops: CDR1 LNHDA, CDR2 SQIVND (reference sequence). The CDR3 contains 13 residues. This clone has just one count. The target antigen is unknown. This clonotype originated in a man between 18 and 35 years old in good health and CMV-seronegative. The chain has TRBV19 and TRBJ1-5; D is uncertain. Sequencing input: PBMCs. Here the CDR3 reads CASSPAGHQPQHF. In DNA form, the CDR3 reads TGTGCCAGTAGTCCGGCAGGCCATCAGCCCCAGCATTTT.